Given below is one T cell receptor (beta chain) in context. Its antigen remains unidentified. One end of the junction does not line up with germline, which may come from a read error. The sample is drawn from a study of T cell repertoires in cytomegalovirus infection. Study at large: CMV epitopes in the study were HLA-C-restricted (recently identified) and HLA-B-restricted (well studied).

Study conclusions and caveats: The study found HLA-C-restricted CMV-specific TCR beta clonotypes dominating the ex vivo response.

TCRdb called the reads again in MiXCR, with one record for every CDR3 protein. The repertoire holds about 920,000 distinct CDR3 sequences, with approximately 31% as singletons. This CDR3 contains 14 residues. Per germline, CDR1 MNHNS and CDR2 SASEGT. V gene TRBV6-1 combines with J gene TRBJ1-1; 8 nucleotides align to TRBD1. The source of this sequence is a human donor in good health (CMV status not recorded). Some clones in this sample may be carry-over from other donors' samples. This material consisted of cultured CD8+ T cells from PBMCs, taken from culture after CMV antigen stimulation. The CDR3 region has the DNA TGTGCCAGCAGTTACCTCCGGGACAGGATAGGGAATGTCTTT. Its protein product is CASSYLRDRIGNVF.